The clone carrying this T cell receptor beta chain has more than one count but fewer than ten. CDR1 KGHDR and CDR2 SFDVKD come from the germline V gene. The CDR3 contains 19 residues. J gave up 4 bases and V 4 bases, and 14 bases lay outside the gene matches. This specimen belongs to a study of glioma-infiltrating T cells. TCR alpha and beta CDR3 regions were amplified from RNA using iRepertoire nested multiplex PCR. One entry per CDR3 protein, called by TCRdb with MiXCR from the multiplex PCR reads. The sample holds about 140,000 distinct CDR3 sequences, about two fifths seen once. J is TRBJ2-7 and V is TRBV24-1; TRBD2 matches at 14 bases. This receptor was obtained from a human donor with low-grade glioma or glioblastoma, undergoing nonglioma brain surgery, or in good health (not recorded which). Material for sequencing was glioma tissue, nonneoplastic brain tissue, or PBMCs (not recorded which). CDR3: CATSDAATSGGVKHYEQYF. DNA of the CDR3: TGTGCCACCAGTGACGCAGCGACTAGCGGGGGGGTAAAACATTACGAGCAGTACTTC.